This record covers a single T cell receptor beta chain. Its target is unknown. These data belong to a study of OX40 agonist ivuxolimab in advanced cancers. The J segment lost 6 bases and the V segment lost 4 bases, leaving 8 bases of the junction unmatched. The germline V gene has CDR1 SGHRS and CDR2 YFSETQ. The CDR3 totals 15 residues. Method: immunoSEQ multiplex PCR; TCRdb's copy keeps in-frame clones and lacks some. The sample gives about 72,000 clones, about 87% of which show up once; more than 0.85% is in the top ten. Findings and limits, study-wide: Clones of CD4+ and CD8+ blood T cells grew by week 6 at doses of 0.1 to 3.0 mg/kg.

The sequenced sample was CD4+ or CD8+ T cells sorted from blood, obtained in a trial of the OX40 agonist ivuxolimab. The chain carries TRBV5-1 and TRBJ2-4, with TRBD1 matching 9 bases. This clonotype was sampled from an adult with an advanced solid tumor such as melanoma, head and neck, liver or kidney cancer. In nucleotides, the CDR3 is TGCGCCAGCAGCCCAAGACAGGGGGAACTAAACATTCAGTACTTC. Translating it yields CASSPRQGELNIQYF. The full variable domain, rest sourced from reference TRBV5-1 and TRBJ2-4, is KAGVTQTPRYLIKTRGQQVTLSCSPISGHRSVSWYQQTPGQGLQFLFEYFSETQRNKGNFPGRFSGRQFSNSRSEMNVSTLELGDSALYLCASSPRQGELNIQYFGAGTRLSVL.